A selection of T cell receptor beta chains follows, all from one sample in a study of blood T cell repertoires in COVID-19. Generated by immunoSEQ multiplex PCR, the TCRdb table keeps only in-frame clones and is missing some. The table has 90,000 to 150,000 clones, about 79% seen once. The source material was peripheral blood. These receptor sequences come from a woman older than 75 with acute or convalescent COVID-19. Both conserved end residues are part of each CDR3. A D gene is named only where the DNA matches it firmly. Some rows have no size entry. The others give once, few or many, or a class for an expanded clone.

J: TRBJ1-5; V: TRBV18; size: .; D: .; CDR3: CASSRGDQPQHF; DNA: TGTGCCAGCTCTCGGGGAGATCAGCCCCAGCATTTT
J: TRBJ2-3; V: TRBV2; size: once; D: TRBD1; CDR3: CADGTEAADTQYF; DNA: TGTGCCGACGGGACAGAGGCGGCAGATACGCAGTATTTT
J: TRBJ1-4; V: TRBV7-8; size: .; D: TRBD1; CDR3: CASRYGTGEKLFF; DNA: TGTGCCAGCAGGTACGGGACAGGCGAAAAACTGTTTTTT
J: TRBJ2-7; V: TRBV29-1; size: .; D: .; CDR3: CSVDQTEGQYF; DNA: TGCAGCGTTGATCAGACCGAGGGGCAGTACTTC
J: TRBJ1-2; V: TRBV7-2; size: .; D: .; CDR3: CASSYLNYGYTF; DNA: TGTGCCAGCAGCTATCTTAACTATGGCTACACCTTC
J: TRBJ1-2; V: TRBV15; size: .; D: .; CDR3: CATSRDMQYGYTF; DNA: TGTGCCACCAGCAGAGATATGCAGTATGGCTACACCTTC
J: TRBJ2-7; V: TRBV6-2/TRBV6-3; size: once; D: .; CDR3: CASSPRTPGYEQYF; DNA: TGTGCCAGCAGCCCAAGGACACCCGGCTACGAGCAGTACTTC
J: TRBJ2-7; V: TRBV11-2; size: .; D: TRBD2; CDR3: CASSPRLAGSKDEQYF; DNA: TGTGCCAGCAGCCCGCGACTAGCGGGGTCCAAAGACGAGCAGTACTTC
J: TRBJ2-2; V: TRBV4-1; size: .; D: TRBD2; CDR3: CASSQGGGDTGELFF; DNA: TGCGCCAGCAGCCAAGGGGGAGGGGACACCGGGGAGCTGTTTTTT
J: TRBJ2-3; V: TRBV12-3/TRBV12-4; size: .; D: .; CDR3: CASSSHTDTQYF; DNA: TGTGCCAGCAGTTCACATACAGATACGCAGTATTTT
J: TRBJ2-5; V: TRBV21-1; size: .; D: .; CDR3: CASSKAREETQYF; DNA: TGTGCCAGCAGCAAAGCCAGGGAAGAGACCCAGTACTTC
J: TRBJ2-7; V: TRBV6-2/TRBV6-3; size: .; D: TRBD2; CDR3: CASSSTSDENEQYF; DNA: TGTGCCAGCAGTTCGACTAGCGATGAGAACGAGCAGTACTTC
J: TRBJ1-2; V: TRBV6-4; size: .; D: TRBD1; CDR3: CASSPGPGQPNYGYTF; DNA: TGTGCCAGCTCCCCCGGCCCGGGACAGCCCAACTATGGCTACACCTTC
J: TRBJ2-7; V: TRBV21-1; size: .; D: .; CDR3: CASSKTEGRTYEQYF; DNA: TGTGCCAGCAGCAAAACAGAGGGCCGAACCTACGAGCAGTACTTC
J: TRBJ2-7; V: TRBV7-2; size: .; D: TRBD1; CDR3: CASSPWTGGREQYF; DNA: TGTGCCAGCAGCCCGTGGACAGGGGGCCGCGAGCAGTACTTC
J: TRBJ2-1; V: TRBV3-1/TRBV3-2; size: .; D: .; CDR3: CASSQEGYEQFF; DNA: TGTGCCAGCAGCCAAGAGGGCTATGAGCAGTTCTTC
J: TRBJ1-1; V: TRBV7-2; size: .; D: .; CDR3: CASRRQENTEAFF; DNA: TGTGCCAGCAGAAGACAGGAGAACACTGAAGCTTTCTTT
J: TRBJ2-1; V: TRBV18; size: once; D: .; CDR3: CASSNLDTYNEQFF; DNA: TGTGCCAGCTCAAACCTGGACACTTACAATGAGCAGTTCTTC
J: TRBJ2-1; V: TRBV6-5; size: .; D: .; CDR3: CASSMDRYNEQFF; DNA: TGTGCCAGCAGTATGGACAGATACAATGAGCAGTTCTTC
J: TRBJ2-2; V: TRBV10-2; size: .; D: .; CDR3: CASSDLGLNTGELFF; DNA: TGCGCCAGCAGTGATCTAGGACTCAACACCGGGGAGCTGTTTTTT
J: TRBJ2-1; V: TRBV5-1; size: .; D: TRBD2; CDR3: CASSLSGDSYNEQFF; DNA: TGCGCCAGCAGCCTTAGCGGGGACTCCTACAATGAGCAGTTCTTC
J: TRBJ1-6; V: TRBV18; size: .; D: .; CDR3: CASSPGTYNSPLHF; DNA: TGTGCCAGCTCACCTGGGACATATAATTCACCCCTCCACTTT
J: TRBJ2-6; V: TRBV19; size: .; D: .; CDR3: CASSQGRRSGANVLTF; DNA: TGTGCCAGTAGTCAGGGCCGCCGGTCTGGGGCCAACGTCCTGACTTTC
J: TRBJ1-2; V: TRBV30; size: .; D: .; CDR3: CAWSETGKYAYTF; DNA: TGTGCCTGGAGTGAAACAGGGAAATACGCCTACACCTTC
J: TRBJ2-7; V: TRBV10-3; size: once; D: TRBD2; CDR3: CAISETDRTSGRSYEQYF; DNA: TGTGCCATCAGTGAGACCGACCGGACTAGCGGTCGCTCCTACGAGCAGTACTTC
J: TRBJ1-2; V: TRBV30; size: .; D: .; CDR3: CAWSAGSNYGYTF; DNA: TGTGCCTGGAGTGCTGGCAGTAACTATGGCTACACCTTC
J: TRBJ1-2; V: TRBV6-6; size: .; D: .; CDR3: CASSEDQGAGGYTF; DNA: TGTGCCAGCTCCGAAGACCAAGGGGCAGGTGGCTACACCTTC
J: TRBJ1-1; V: TRBV5-8; size: .; D: .; CDR3: CASKLEGNTEAFF; DNA: TGTGCCAGCAAGCTTGAGGGGAACACTGAAGCTTTCTTT
J: TRBJ1-5; V: TRBV7-9; size: .; D: .; CDR3: CASGREAEPQHF; DNA: TGTGCCAGCGGCAGGGAGGCGGAGCCCCAGCATTTT
J: TRBJ2-3; V: TRBV4-1; size: .; D: .; CDR3: CASSQEQVGDTQYF; DNA: TGCGCCAGCAGCCAAGAGCAGGTGGGAGATACGCAGTATTTT
J: TRBJ2-7; V: TRBV6-5; size: .; D: .; CDR3: CASSYRGSYEQYF; DNA: TGTGCCAGCAGTTACAGAGGTTCCTACGAGCAGTACTTC
J: TRBJ2-1; V: TRBV24-1; size: .; D: TRBD2; CDR3: CATRGTSGNYNEQFF; DNA: TGTGCCACCAGGGGGACTAGCGGGAATTACAATGAGCAGTTCTTC
J: TRBJ2-1; V: TRBV9; size: .; D: TRBD2; CDR3: CASSLAGEDEQFF; DNA: TGTGCCAGCAGTCTAGCGGGAGAGGATGAGCAGTTCTTC
J: TRBJ1-5; V: TRBV19; size: .; D: .; CDR3: CASSKTNQPQHF; DNA: TGTGCCAGTAGTAAAACTAATCAGCCCCAGCATTTT
J: TRBJ2-7; V: TRBV7-8; size: .; D: TRBD1; CDR3: CASSRTTGSSYEQYF; DNA: TGTGCCAGCAGCCGAACGACAGGGAGCTCCTACGAGCAGTACTTC
J: TRBJ2-4; V: TRBV5-1; size: .; D: .; CDR3: CASSLGSEGVVKNIQYF; DNA: TGCGCCAGCAGCTTGGGATCCGAGGGGGTTGTCAAAAACATTCAGTACTTC
J: TRBJ1-2; V: TRBV4-1; size: .; D: .; CDR3: CASSQTRHAGGYTF; DNA: TGCGCCAGCAGCCAAACCAGGCATGCAGGTGGCTACACCTTC
J: TRBJ2-1; V: TRBV6-6; size: .; D: .; CDR3: CASLAYNEQFF; DNA: TGTGCCAGCCTGGCTTACAATGAGCAGTTCTTC
J: TRBJ1-2; V: TRBV27; size: .; D: .; CDR3: CASSPTRGNYGYTF; DNA: TGTGCCAGCAGTCCCACCAGAGGGAACTATGGCTACACCTTC
J: TRBJ2-7; V: TRBV5-6; size: .; D: TRBD2; CDR3: CASSSLAGGPGEQYF; DNA: TGTGCCAGCAGCTCCCTAGCGGGGGGGCCGGGAGAGCAGTACTTC
J: TRBJ2-1; V: TRBV5-1; size: medium-sized; D: TRBD2; CDR3: CASSPGLAGGGNEQFF; DNA: TGCGCCAGCAGCCCGGGACTAGCGGGAGGTGGGAATGAGCAGTTCTTC
J: TRBJ1-2; V: TRBV4-3; size: .; D: .; CDR3: CASSQERGLVGAYGYTF; DNA: TGCGCCAGCAGCCAAGAGCGAGGTTTAGTAGGCGCCTATGGCTACACCTTC
J: TRBJ1-3; V: TRBV9; size: .; D: TRBD1; CDR3: CASSPRTGNSGNTIYF; DNA: TGTGCCAGCAGCCCCCGGACAGGGAACTCTGGAAACACCATATATTTT
J: TRBJ1-1; V: TRBV7-9; size: once; D: .; CDR3: CASSLEGLGEAFF; DNA: TGTGCCAGCAGCTTGGAGGGGCTCGGGGAAGCTTTCTTT
J: TRBJ2-1; V: TRBV6-2/TRBV6-3; size: .; D: .; CDR3: CASSNPGLGVFEQFF; DNA: TGTGCCAGCAGCAACCCAGGCCTAGGGGTTTTTGAGCAGTTCTTC
J: TRBJ2-7; V: TRBV4-1; size: many; D: TRBD2; CDR3: CASSHIAGVYEQYF; DNA: TGCGCCAGCAGCCATATAGCGGGAGTGTACGAGCAGTACTTC
J: TRBJ2-7; V: TRBV7-9; size: .; D: .; CDR3: CASSPGVSGYEQYF; DNA: TGTGCCAGCAGCCCCGGTGTTAGCGGCTACGAGCAGTACTTC
J: TRBJ2-1; V: TRBV9; size: .; D: TRBD2; CDR3: CASSVQPGTRKGNEQFF; DNA: TGTGCCAGCAGCGTTCAACCCGGGACTAGGAAAGGCAATGAGCAGTTCTTC
J: TRBJ2-3; V: TRBV5-1; size: .; D: TRBD1; CDR3: CASSFPTGGTDTQYF; DNA: TGCGCCAGCAGTTTCCCGACAGGGGGAACAGATACGCAGTATTTT